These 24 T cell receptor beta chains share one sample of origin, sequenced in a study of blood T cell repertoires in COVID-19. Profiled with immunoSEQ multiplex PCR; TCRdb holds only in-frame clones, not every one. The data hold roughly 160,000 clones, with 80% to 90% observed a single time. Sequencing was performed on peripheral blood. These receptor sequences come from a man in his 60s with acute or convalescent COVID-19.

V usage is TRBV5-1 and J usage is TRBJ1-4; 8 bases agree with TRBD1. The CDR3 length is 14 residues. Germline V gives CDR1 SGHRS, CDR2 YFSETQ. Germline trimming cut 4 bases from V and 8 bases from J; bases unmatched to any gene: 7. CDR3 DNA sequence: TGCGCCAGCAGCGCCACAGGGGGAGTCGAAAAACTGTTTTTT. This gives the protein CASSATGGVEKLFF.

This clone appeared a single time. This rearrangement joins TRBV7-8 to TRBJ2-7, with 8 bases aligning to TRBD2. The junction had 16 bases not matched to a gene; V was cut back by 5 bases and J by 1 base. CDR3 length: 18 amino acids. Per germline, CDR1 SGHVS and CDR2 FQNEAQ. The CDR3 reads CASSQGAVSGGVSYEQYF. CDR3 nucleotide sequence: TGTGCCAGCAGCCAGGGCGCGGTTTCGGGAGGGGTATCCTACGAGCAGTACTTC.

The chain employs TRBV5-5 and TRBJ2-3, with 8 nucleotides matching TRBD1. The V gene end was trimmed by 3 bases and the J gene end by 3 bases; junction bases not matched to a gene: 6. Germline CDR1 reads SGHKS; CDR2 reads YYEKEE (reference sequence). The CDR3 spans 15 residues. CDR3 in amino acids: CASSWGDRSTDTQYF. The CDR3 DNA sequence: TGTGCCAGCAGCTGGGGGGACAGGAGTACAGATACGCAGTATTTT.

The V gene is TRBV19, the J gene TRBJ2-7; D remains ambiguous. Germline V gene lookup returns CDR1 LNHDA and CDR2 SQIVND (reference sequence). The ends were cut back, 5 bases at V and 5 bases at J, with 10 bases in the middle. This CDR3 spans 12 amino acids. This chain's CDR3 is CASSLLGHEQYF. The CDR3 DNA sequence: TGTGCCAGTAGTTTGTTGGGCCACGAGCAGTACTTC. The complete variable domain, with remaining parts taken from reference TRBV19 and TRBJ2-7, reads DGGITQSPKYLFRKEGQNVTLSCEQNLNHDAMYWYRQDPGQGLRLIYYSQIVNDFQKGDIAEGYSVSREKKESFPLTVTSAQKNPTAFYLCASSLLGHEQYFGPGTRLTVT.

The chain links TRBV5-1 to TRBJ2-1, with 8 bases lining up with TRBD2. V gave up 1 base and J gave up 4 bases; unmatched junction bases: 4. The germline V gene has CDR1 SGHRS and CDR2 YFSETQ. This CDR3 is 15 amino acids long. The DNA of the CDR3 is TGCGCCAGCAGCTTGCGGCCTAGCGGGTACAATGAGCAGTTCTTC. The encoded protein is CASSLRPSGYNEQFF.

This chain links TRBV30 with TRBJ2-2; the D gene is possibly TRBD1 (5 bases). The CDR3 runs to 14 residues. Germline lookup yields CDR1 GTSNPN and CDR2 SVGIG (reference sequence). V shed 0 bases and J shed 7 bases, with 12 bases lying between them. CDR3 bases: TGTGCCTGGAGTGTTGGGCAGGGCCACGGGGAGCTGTTTTTT. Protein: CAWSVGQGHGELFF.

The CDR3 coding sequence is TGTGCTAGTGGTTTCCGCGAAGCCCAGCATTTT. Amino acids: CASGFREAQHF. The V gene is TRBV12-5, the J gene TRBJ1-5; D gene uncertain. Germline values: CDR1 LGHNT, CDR2 FRNRAP. Trimming shortened V by 3 bases and J by 11 bases, and 8 bases separated the two germline ends. The CDR3 consists of 11 residues. Complete variable domain (other parts from reference TRBV12-5 and TRBJ1-5): DARVTQTPRHKVTEMGQEVTMRCQPILGHNTVFWYRQTMMQGLELLAYFRNRAPLDDSGMPKDRFSAEMPDATLATLKIQPSEPRDSAVYFCASGFREAQHFGDGTRLSIL.

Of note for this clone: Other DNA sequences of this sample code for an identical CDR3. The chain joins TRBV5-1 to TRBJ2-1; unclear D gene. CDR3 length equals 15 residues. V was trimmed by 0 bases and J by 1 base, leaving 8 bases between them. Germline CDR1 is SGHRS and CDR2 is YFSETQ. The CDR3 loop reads CASSLGQISYNEQFF. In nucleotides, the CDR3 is TGCGCCAGCAGCTTGGGCCAGATTTCCTACAATGAGCAGTTCTTC.

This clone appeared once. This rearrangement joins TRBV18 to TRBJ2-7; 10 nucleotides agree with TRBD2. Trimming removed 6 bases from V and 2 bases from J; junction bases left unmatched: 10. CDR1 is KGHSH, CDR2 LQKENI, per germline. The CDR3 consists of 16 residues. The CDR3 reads CASSPPGGLATYEQYF. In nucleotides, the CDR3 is TGTGCCAGCTCGCCCCCAGGGGGACTAGCGACCTACGAGCAGTACTTC.

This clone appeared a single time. The CDR3 nucleotides read TGTGCCAGTAGTATAGGGGGCGGCTCGGACACTGAAGCTTTCTTT. It translates to CASSIGGGSDTEAFF. The chain is built from TRBV19 and TRBJ1-1; D may be TRBD1 (5 bases). This CDR3 is built from 15 residues. CDR1 is LNHDA, CDR2 SQIVND, per germline (reference sequence). The V gene lost 1 base and the J gene lost 3 bases, with 12 bases spanning the gap.

The CDR3 bases are TGTGCCAGCAGGGGACACGCGAACTCCTACGAGCAGTACTTC. Protein: CASRGHANSYEQYF. The V gene is TRBV28, the J gene TRBJ2-7; a possible D gene is TRBD1 (6 bases). CDR1 MDHEN and CDR2 SYDVKM come from the germline V gene. Between the trimmed V and J ends, which lost 6 bases and 0 bases, there was a span of 12 bases. The CDR3 loop spans 14 amino acids. The complete variable domain, with remaining parts taken from reference TRBV28 and TRBJ2-7, reads DVKVTQSSRYLVKRTGEKVFLECVQDMDHENMFWYRQDPGLGLRLIYFSYDVKMKEKGDIPEGYSVSREKKERFSLILESASTNQTSMYLCASRGHANSYEQYFGPGTRLTVT.

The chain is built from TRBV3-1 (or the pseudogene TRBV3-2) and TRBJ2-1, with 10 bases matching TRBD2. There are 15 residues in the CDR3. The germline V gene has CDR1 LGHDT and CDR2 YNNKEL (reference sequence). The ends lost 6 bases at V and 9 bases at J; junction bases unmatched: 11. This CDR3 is CASRLSSGSKGEQFF. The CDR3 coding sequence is TGTGCCAGCAGACTCTCTAGCGGGAGTAAGGGTGAGCAGTTCTTC.

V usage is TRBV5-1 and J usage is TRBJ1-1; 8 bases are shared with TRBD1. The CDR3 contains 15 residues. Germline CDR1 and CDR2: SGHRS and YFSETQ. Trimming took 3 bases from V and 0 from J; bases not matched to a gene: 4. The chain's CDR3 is CASSSGQGMNTEAFF. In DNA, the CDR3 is TGCGCCAGCAGCTCAGGACAGGGCATGAACACTGAAGCTTTCTTT.

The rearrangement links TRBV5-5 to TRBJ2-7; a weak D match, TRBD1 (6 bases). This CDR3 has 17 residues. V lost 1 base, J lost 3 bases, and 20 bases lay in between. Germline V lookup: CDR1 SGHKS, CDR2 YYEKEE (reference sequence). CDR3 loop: CASSLRAGQGGYYEQYF. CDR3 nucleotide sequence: TGTGCCAGCAGCTTGCGGGCAGGTCAAGGGGGTTACTACGAGCAGTACTTC.

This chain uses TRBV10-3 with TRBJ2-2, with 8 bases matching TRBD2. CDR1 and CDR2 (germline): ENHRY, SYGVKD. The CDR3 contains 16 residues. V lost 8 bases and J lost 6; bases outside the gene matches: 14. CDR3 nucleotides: TGTGCCATCGGTCAACTGAGCGGGAGCCCCCCCGGGGAGCTGTTTTTT. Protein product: CAIGQLSGSPPGELFF.

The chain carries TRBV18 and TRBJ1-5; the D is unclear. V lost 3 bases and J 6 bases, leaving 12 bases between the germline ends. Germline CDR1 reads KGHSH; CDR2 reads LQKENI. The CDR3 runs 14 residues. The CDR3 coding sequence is TGTGCCAGCTCACCGACGGCGGTCGGTCAGCCCCAGCATTTT. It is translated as CASSPTAVGQPQHF. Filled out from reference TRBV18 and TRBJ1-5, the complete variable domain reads NAGVMQNPRHLVRRRGQEARLRCSPMKGHSHVYWYRQLPEEGLKFMVYLQKENIIDESGMPKERFSAEFPKEGPSILRIQQVVRGDSAAYFCASSPTAVGQPQHFGDGTRLSIL.

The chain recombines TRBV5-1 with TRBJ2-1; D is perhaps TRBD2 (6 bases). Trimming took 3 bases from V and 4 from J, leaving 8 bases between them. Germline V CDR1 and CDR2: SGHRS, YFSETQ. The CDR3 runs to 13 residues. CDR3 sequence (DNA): TGCGCCAGCAGCTGGGACTCTTACAATGAGCAGTTCTTC. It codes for CASSWDSYNEQFF.

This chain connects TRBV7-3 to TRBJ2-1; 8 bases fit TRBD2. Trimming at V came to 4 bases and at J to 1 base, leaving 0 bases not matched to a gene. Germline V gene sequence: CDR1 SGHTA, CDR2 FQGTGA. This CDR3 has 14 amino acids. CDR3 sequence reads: CASSSSGSYNEQFF. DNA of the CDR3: TGTGCCAGCAGCTCTAGCGGGTCCTACAATGAGCAGTTCTTC.

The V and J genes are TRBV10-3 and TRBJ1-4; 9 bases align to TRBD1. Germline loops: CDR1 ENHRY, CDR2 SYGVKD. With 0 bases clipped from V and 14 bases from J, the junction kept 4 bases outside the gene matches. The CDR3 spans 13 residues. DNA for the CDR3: TGTGCCATCAGTGAGTCAGGAGGGACAGGGCTGTTTTTT. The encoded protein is CAISESGGTGLFF.

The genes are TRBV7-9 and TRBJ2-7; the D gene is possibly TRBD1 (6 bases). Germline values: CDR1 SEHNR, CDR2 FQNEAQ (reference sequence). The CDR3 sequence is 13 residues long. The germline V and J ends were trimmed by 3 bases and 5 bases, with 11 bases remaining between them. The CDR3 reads CASSFTGSNEQYF. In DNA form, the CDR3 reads TGTGCCAGCAGCTTTACAGGGTCTAACGAGCAGTACTTC.

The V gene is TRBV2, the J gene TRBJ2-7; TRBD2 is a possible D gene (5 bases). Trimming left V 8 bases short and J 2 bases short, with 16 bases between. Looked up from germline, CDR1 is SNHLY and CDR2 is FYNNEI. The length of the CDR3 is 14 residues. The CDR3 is CASGLEDGPYEQYF. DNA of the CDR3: TGTGCCAGCGGGTTGGAGGACGGCCCCTACGAGCAGTACTTC.

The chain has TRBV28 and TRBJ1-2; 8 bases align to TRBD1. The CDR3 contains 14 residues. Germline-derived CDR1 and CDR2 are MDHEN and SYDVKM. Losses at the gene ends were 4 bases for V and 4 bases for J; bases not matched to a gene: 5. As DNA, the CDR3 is TGTGCCAGCAGTTCGGACAGGGTGGGCTATGGCTACACCTTC. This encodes CASSSDRVGYGYTF.

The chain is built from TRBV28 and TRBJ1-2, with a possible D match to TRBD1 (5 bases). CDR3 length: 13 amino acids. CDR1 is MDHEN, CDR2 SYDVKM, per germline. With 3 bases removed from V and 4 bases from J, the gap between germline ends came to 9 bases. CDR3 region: CASSFGGGYGYTF. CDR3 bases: TGTGCCAGCAGTTTCGGGGGGGGCTATGGCTACACCTTC.

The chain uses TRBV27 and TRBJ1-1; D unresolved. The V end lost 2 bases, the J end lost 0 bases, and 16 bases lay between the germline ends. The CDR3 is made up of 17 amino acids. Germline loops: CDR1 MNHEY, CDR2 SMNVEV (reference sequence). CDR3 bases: TGTGCCAGCAGTTTAAGGGCCCGGGGATTCATGAACACTGAAGCTTTCTTT. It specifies CASSLRARGFMNTEAFF.